The present T cell receptor (beta chain) was sequenced within a study of blood T cell repertoires in COVID-19. Germline assignment: CDR1 MDHEN and CDR2 SYDVKM. The V gene end was trimmed by 5 bases and the J gene end by 10 bases; junction bases not matched to a gene: 18. The CDR3 spans 17 residues. In the original processing: Amplified reference gene primers provided the basis for estimating nucleated cell counts. Sequenced by immunoSEQ multiplex PCR; TCRdb stores in-frame clones only, minus some. For V, J and clone size, that table is used; D and trimming come from the DNA. The table has 20,000 to 25,000 clones, 73% seen once.

Material for sequencing was peripheral blood. The TCR originated in a human donor in a cohort sampled during active or convalescent COVID-19. The V gene is TRBV28, the J gene TRBJ1-1; 11 bases map to TRBD1. The CDR3 protein is CASSPSGSGQGGRRAFF. The CDR3 DNA follows: TGTGCCAGCAGTCCCTCAGGGTCGGGACAGGGGGGTCGTAGAGCTTTCTTT.